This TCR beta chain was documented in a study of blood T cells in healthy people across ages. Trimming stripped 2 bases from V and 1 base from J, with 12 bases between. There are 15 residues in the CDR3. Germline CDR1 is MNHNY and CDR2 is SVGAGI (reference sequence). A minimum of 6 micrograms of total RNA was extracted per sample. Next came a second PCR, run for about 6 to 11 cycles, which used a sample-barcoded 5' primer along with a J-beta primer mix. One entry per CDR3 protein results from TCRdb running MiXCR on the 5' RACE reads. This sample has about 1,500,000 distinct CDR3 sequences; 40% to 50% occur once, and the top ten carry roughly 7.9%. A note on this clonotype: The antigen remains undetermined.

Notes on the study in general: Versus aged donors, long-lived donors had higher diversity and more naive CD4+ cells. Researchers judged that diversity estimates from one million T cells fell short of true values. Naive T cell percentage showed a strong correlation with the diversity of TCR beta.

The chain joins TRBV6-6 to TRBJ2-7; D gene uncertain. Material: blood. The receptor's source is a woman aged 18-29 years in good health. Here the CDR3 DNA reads TGTGCCAGCAGTTACCCCGGGTCCACGTCCTACGAGCAGTACTTC. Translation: CASSYPGSTSYEQYF.